This T cell receptor (beta chain) is from a study of OX40 agonist ivuxolimab in advanced cancers. About the full investigation: Ivuxolimab was an agonistic, fully human IgG2 monoclonal antibody directed against OX40 (CD134), a costimulatory receptor. Among the roughly 50 dose-escalation patients, some 19 had hepatocellular carcinoma, approximately 15 melanoma, 9 renal cell carcinoma and 9 head and neck cancer. Partial responses were achieved by three dose-escalation patients, of whom one had hepatocellular carcinoma and two had cutaneous melanoma. The dose-escalation cohort was roughly 83% male with a mean age of approximately 59 years, ranging from roughly 23 to 79. Intravenous ivuxolimab was administered to patients every 2 weeks at six dose levels: 0.01, 0.1, 0.3, 1.5, 3 and 10 mg/kg. Peripheral TCRbeta sequencing aimed to test whether ivuxolimab altered TCR sequence diversity and caused clonal T-cell expansion. Prior anti-PD-1, anti-PD-L1 or anti-CTLA-4 therapy was permitted, and checkpoint inhibitors had been received by roughly 42% of dose-escalation patients. The paper covers the monotherapy dose-escalation part of the phase I ivuxolimab trial, which included N = 52 patients.

The CDR3 covers 18 residues, taking in both the cysteine and the phenylalanine. Only the CDR3 DNA is retained, 54 bases long and in frame from the first base. V and J lose 5 bases and 2 bases, and a span of 23 bases separates them. Sequences MDHEN (CDR1) and SYDVKM (CDR2) are obtained from the germline V gene. This clone was counted only a few times. Its antigen has not been determined. No per-base quality is available; no much larger clone lies one base away. Patients with autoimmune disease history or receiving systemic immunosuppression were excluded from the trial. Peripheral blood for TCR sequencing was drawn from every dose cohort at baseline, at cycle 4 day 1 and at cycle 7 day 1. Samples were obtained from an open-label, multicenter, first-in-human phase I dose-escalation trial of ivuxolimab. Adults with locally advanced or metastatic melanoma, renal cell carcinoma, hepatocellular carcinoma or head and neck squamous cell carcinoma were enrolled in the trial. Before TCR sequencing, CD4+ and CD8+ T cells were separately sorted from peripheral blood.

For sequencing of the TCRbeta CDR3 region, genomic DNA was extracted from the sorted cells. TCRbeta CDR3 regions were sequenced using the immunoSEQ Assay. TCRdb limited this immuneACCESS table to in-frame rearrangements with V and J called. A share of clones is missing; checked studies link under half to unresolved V genes, and the rest is unexplained. Recorded for this sample are tens of thousands of clones; approximately 80% of them occurred a single time. 6% to 8% of the sample lies in the top ten. Paper-wide results and their limitations: On average, CD8+ T cells showed more expanded clones than CD4+ T cells after ivuxolimab. Clonal expansion of both CD4+ and CD8+ blood T cells was observed from baseline to week 6 at doses 0.1 to 3.0 mg/kg. Antigen specificity was not determined for the clonally expanded peripheral T cells. In the 0.1-3.0 mg/kg groups, partial responders had among the lowest normalized peripheral clonal expansion, particularly in CD8+ T cells. Low levels of normalized T-cell clonal expansion were also seen in some nonresponding patients.

The chain joins TRBV28 to TRBJ2-3; 5 matching bases give a weak D call of TRBD1. The receptor was derived from an adult with an advanced solid tumor such as melanoma, head and neck, liver or kidney cancer. The source material was CD4+ or CD8+ T cells sorted from blood, sampled in a trial of the OX40 agonist ivuxolimab. The bases are TGTGCCAGCAGTCAGTCCCCAGGGTTGGGCACACACACAGATACGCAGTATTTT. Its coded protein is CASSQSPGLGTHTDTQYF.